A single sample is the source of the 21 T cell receptor beta chains below, sequenced in a study of cytomegalovirus exposure and HLA in healthy donors. The primer mix had 60 Vbeta and 13 Jbeta primers. Using immunoSEQ multiplex PCR, the repertoire was profiled, and TCRdb retains in-frame clones only, with some absent. The repertoire includes around 200,000 clones, 86% of them detected once, and around 0.31% sits in the top ten. Specimen: PBMCs. The receptor source for this set is a woman aged 25-40 years in good health and CMV-seronegative.

In this sample, this clone turned up once. The sample holds other DNA sequences that translate to the same CDR3. The chain couples TRBV2 to TRBJ2-7, with 8 nucleotides matching TRBD1. CDR3 length: 12 amino acids. Looked up from germline, CDR1 is SNHLY and CDR2 is FYNNEI. J was trimmed by 6 bases and V by 6 bases; bases with no gene match: 4. CDR3 residues: CASSGQGGEQYF. Here the CDR3 DNA reads TGTGCCAGCAGCGGACAGGGTGGCGAGCAGTACTTC.

The rearrangement joins TRBV5-1 to TRBJ2-2, with 9 bases that match TRBD1. The CDR3 is 15 residues long. In germline, CDR1 is SGHRS, CDR2 YFSETQ. With 2 bases clipped from V and 6 bases from J, the junction kept 5 bases outside the gene matches. The CDR3 here is CASSFGQGWSGELFF. CDR3 in DNA: TGCGCCAGCAGCTTCGGACAGGGGTGGTCCGGGGAGCTGTTTTTT.

This clone was observed a handful of times. The V gene is TRBV29-1, the J gene TRBJ1-5, with a possible D match to TRBD1 (6 bases). Trimming removed 0 bases at V and 3 bases at J, with 21 bases between. CDR1 is SQVTM, CDR2 ANQGSEA, per germline. This CDR3 has 18 residues. CDR3 sequence reads: CSVEDLGATGTNNQPQHF. The CDR3 bases are TGCAGCGTTGAAGATCTAGGTGCCACAGGGACAAACAATCAGCCCCAGCATTTT. The full variable domain, its missing parts supplied by reference TRBV29-1 and TRBJ1-5, is SAVISQKPSRDICQRGTSLTIQCQVDSQVTMMFWYRQQPGQSLTLIATANQGSEATYESGFVIDKFPISRPNLTFSTLTVSNMSPEDSSIYLCSVEDLGATGTNNQPQHFGDGTRLSIL.

This chain joins TRBV18 and TRBJ1-4; the D gene is possibly TRBD1 (5 bases). Trimming took off 3 bases at V and 7 bases at J, with 18 bases between the two ends. The length of the CDR3 is 16 residues. Germline CDR1 reads KGHSH; CDR2 reads LQKENI. The CDR3 DNA is TGTGCCAGCTCACCCATATCAGGGTACGGGGGTGAAAAACTGTTTTTT. This translates into CASSPISGYGGEKLFF.

The chain joins TRBV10-2 to TRBJ2-5, with TRBD2 matching 11 bases. The DNA matches TRBJ2-7 better at its end, which makes the J call doubtful. CDR1 and CDR2 from the germline V gene are WSHSY and SAAADI. CDR3 length: 14 residues. In DNA form, the CDR3 reads TGCGCCAGCAGTGTGACTAGCGGGACTTACGAGCAGTACTTC. Its translation is CASSVTSGTYEQYF.

The chain links TRBV11-1 to TRBJ2-3, with a weak D call TRBD2 (5 bases). The germline CDR1 and CDR2 sequences are SGHAT and FQDESV (reference sequence). V gave up 2 bases and J gave up 4 bases, with 13 bases separating them. The CDR3 is 15 amino acids. CDR3 DNA: TGTGCCAGCAGCTTAAAAGCTTCCGGGGCAGATACGCAGTATTTT. This translates into CASSLKASGADTQYF.

J is TRBJ2-1 and V is TRBV5-1, with D possibly TRBD2 on 5 matching bases. The germline CDR1 and CDR2 sequences are SGHRS and YFSETQ. The CDR3 contains 14 residues. V lost 4 bases, J lost 3 bases, and 11 bases lay in between. The CDR3 here is CASSEGDNYNEQFF. Here the CDR3 DNA reads TGCGCCAGCAGCGAGGGAGACAACTACAATGAGCAGTTCTTC.

This chain joins TRBV28 and TRBJ2-5; D gene uncertain. The CDR3 runs to 15 residues. In germline, CDR1 is MDHEN, CDR2 SYDVKM. V was trimmed by 2 bases and J by 12 bases, leaving 22 bases between them. CDR3 sequence (DNA): TGTGCCAGCAGTTTAGGGCATAGTAACACCTACCCGAAGTACTTC. Translating it yields CASSLGHSNTYPKYF.

The chain has TRBV7-9 and TRBJ2-2; 8 positions match TRBD2. Germline V gene sequence: CDR1 SEHNR, CDR2 FQNEAQ (reference sequence). This CDR3 region has 18 residues. After removal of 5 bases from V and 5 bases from J, the junction contained 16 bases not matched to a gene. Here the CDR3 DNA reads TGTGCCAGCAGCATCAATTCTGGACTAGCTACCTCAACCGGGGAGCTGTTTTTT. Translating gives CASSINSGLATSTGELFF.

The chain is built from TRBV7-9 and TRBJ2-1; a weak D match, TRBD2 (5 bases). CDR3 size: 15 residues. The V gene lost 5 bases and the J gene lost 0 bases, with 11 bases spanning the gap. Germline V gene data show CDR1 as SEHNR and CDR2 as FQNEAQ (reference sequence). The chain's CDR3 is CASSNRGASYNEQFF. CDR3 bases: TGTGCCAGCAGCAATCGGGGTGCCTCCTACAATGAGCAGTTCTTC.

The J gene is TRBJ2-2, the V gene TRBV11-2; 13 bases map to TRBD2. CDR1 SGHAT and CDR2 FQNNGV come from the germline V gene. V trimming: 2 bases; J trimming: 2 bases; junction bases outside the gene matches: 8. This CDR3 has 19 amino acids. The CDR3 region has the DNA TGTGCCAGCAGCTTATCAGGACTAGCGGGAGAGAGAAACACCGGGGAGCTGTTTTTT. This sequence encodes CASSLSGLAGERNTGELFF.

The gene calls are TRBV12-5 and TRBJ2-5; D remains ambiguous. The germline gives CDR1 LGHNT, CDR2 FRNRAP. Trimming cost V 4 bases and J 5 bases, with 8 bases left between them. The CDR3 runs 12 residues. This CDR3 reads CASGSERETQYF. As DNA, the CDR3 is TGTGCTAGTGGTTCTGAGAGGGAGACCCAGTACTTC. Full variable domain (remainder filled in from reference TRBV12-5 and TRBJ2-5): DARVTQTPRHKVTEMGQEVTMRCQPILGHNTVFWYRQTMMQGLELLAYFRNRAPLDDSGMPKDRFSAEMPDATLATLKIQPSEPRDSAVYFCASGSERETQYFGPGTRLLVL.

The chain is built from TRBV11-2 and TRBJ2-5; 9 positions agree with TRBD1. Germline V CDR1 and CDR2: SGHAT, FQNNGV. CDR3 size: 16 residues. Trimming cost V 1 base and J 5 bases; bases outside gene matches: 8. Here the CDR3 DNA reads TGTGCCAGCAGCTTAGTAGGGACAGGGCCGACGGAGACCCAGTACTTC. Its protein product is CASSLVGTGPTETQYF.

The rearrangement joins TRBV29-1 to TRBJ1-1; D is uncertain. The CDR3 sequence is 13 residues long. Looked up from germline, CDR1 is SQVTM and CDR2 is ANQGSEA. V lost 4 bases to trimming and J lost 5 bases, with 14 bases between them. The CDR3 sequence is CSVGPLRRTEAFF. CDR3 DNA sequence: TGCAGCGTTGGTCCGCTCCGGAGGACTGAAGCTTTCTTT.

V is TRBV7-9 and J is TRBJ2-5, with D possibly TRBD1 on 6 matching bases. There are 13 residues in the CDR3. CDR1 is SEHNR, CDR2 FQNEAQ, per germline (reference sequence). The V and J ends lost 4 bases and 4 bases respectively, with 10 bases between them. CDR3 region: CASSWDNPETQYF. The CDR3 coding sequence is TGTGCCAGCAGCTGGGACAACCCAGAGACCCAGTACTTC.

The rearrangement joins TRBV14 to TRBJ1-4; D gene uncertain. Per germline, CDR1 SGHDN and CDR2 FVKESK. This CDR3 is built from 12 residues. V lost 1 base and J lost 11, with 8 bases in between. The CDR3 region has the DNA TGTGCCAGCAGCCAAGTCGGGGAGAAACTGTTTTTT. This encodes CASSQVGEKLFF.

The chain has TRBV4-2 and TRBJ2-7, with 12 bases aligning to TRBD2. V dropped 1 base and J dropped 2; count of bases not matched to a gene: 12. Germline V CDR1 and CDR2: LGHNA, YNFKEQ. This CDR3 contains 19 residues. This chain's CDR3 is CASSQGPLSSGRAAYEQYF. The DNA for the CDR3 is TGTGCCAGCAGCCAAGGACCTCTCTCTAGCGGGAGGGCAGCCTACGAGCAGTACTTC.

The chain is built from TRBV7-9 and TRBJ2-7; 8 bases map to TRBD2. Per germline, CDR1 SEHNR and CDR2 FQNEAQ (reference sequence). CDR3 size: 13 residues. Trimming removed 2 bases from V and 4 bases from J; junction bases left unmatched: 1. Written as DNA, the CDR3 is TGTGCCAGCAGCTTAAGCGGGGGTTACGAGCAGTACTTC. Amino acid sequence: CASSLSGGYEQYF.

The table lists this clone with a few counts. The chain recombines TRBV2 with TRBJ1-1; 7 positions agree with TRBD1. The V gene end was trimmed by 2 bases and the J gene end by 6 bases; junction bases not matched to a gene: 6. From germline, CDR1 is SNHLY and CDR2 FYNNEI. This CDR3 has 14 residues. The CDR3 DNA reads as TGTGCCAGCAGTGAACGGTGGCAGGGGGCTGAAGCTTTCTTT. Amino acids: CASSERWQGAEAFF.

The CDR3 DNA reads as TGTGCCAGTAGTCAACGGACAGGGGCTTATGGCTACACCTTC. Its translation is CASSQRTGAYGYTF. The chain carries TRBV19 and TRBJ1-2; 9 bases are shared with TRBD1. The CDR3 totals 14 residues. Germline assignment: CDR1 LNHDA and CDR2 SQIVND (reference sequence). The J segment lost 5 bases and the V segment lost 5 bases, leaving 6 bases of the junction unmatched.

This sequence joins TRBV5-1 and TRBJ2-6, with D tentatively TRBD2 (6 bases). The ends were cut back, 0 bases at V and 0 bases at J, with 13 bases in the middle. The germline V gene has CDR1 SGHRS and CDR2 YFSETQ. There are 18 residues in the CDR3. The CDR3 DNA reads as TGCGCCAGCAGCTTGGCCTCTAGCGTAAGCTCTGGGGCCAACGTCCTGACTTTC. Translation gives CASSLASSVSSGANVLTF.